Below are 19 T cell receptor beta chains sequenced from a single sample in a study of blood T cell repertoires in COVID-19. The assay was immunoSEQ multiplex PCR, and TCRdb's table has in-frame clones only and misses some. The top ten hold under 1.1% of the sample, which has 300,000 to 350,000 clones, about 90% seen once. Specimen: peripheral blood. These receptors originate from a woman aged 40 to 55 with COVID-19, enrolled during active disease.

This clone appeared a single time. V gene TRBV29-1 combines with J gene TRBJ2-1; TRBD2 matches at 10 bases. J lost 4 bases, V lost 7 bases, and 4 bases had no gene match. Germline V gene sequence: CDR1 SQVTM, CDR2 ANQGSEA. The CDR3 has 13 residues. The CDR3 spells CSAETSGYNEQFF. CDR3 nucleotides: TGCAGCGCCGAGACTAGCGGGTACAATGAGCAGTTCTTC.

The gene calls are TRBV27 and TRBJ2-1; 8 bases are shared with TRBD2. The V and J ends lost 9 bases and 7 bases, in that order; junction bases with no gene match: 11. Germline CDR1 reads MNHEY; CDR2 reads SMNVEV (reference sequence). The CDR3 has 14 amino acids. CDR3 bases: TGTGCCAGTATCGGGGGGGCCGTTTGGAATGAGCAGTTCTTC. As protein: CASIGGAVWNEQFF.

The CDR3: CASSTNAGGPYNEQFF. The CDR3 bases are TGTGCCAGCAGTACCAACGCGGGAGGGCCCTACAATGAGCAGTTCTTC. The chain links TRBV27 to TRBJ2-1, with 9 bases that match TRBD2. This CDR3 comprises 16 residues. The V gene end was trimmed by 5 bases and the J gene end by 2 bases; junction bases not matched to a gene: 7. Germline lookup yields CDR1 MNHEY and CDR2 SMNVEV (reference sequence).

V usage is TRBV27 and J usage is TRBJ2-3, with D possibly being TRBD2 (5 bases). Germline V gene data show CDR1 as MNHEY and CDR2 as SMNVEV (reference sequence). V lost 5 bases, J lost 2 bases, and 20 bases lay in between. The length of the CDR3 is 17 residues. This chain's CDR3 is CASSTRSGYSLTDTQYF. The CDR3 DNA reads as TGTGCCAGCAGTACCCGGAGCGGCTACTCGCTCACAGATACGCAGTATTTT.

The chain has TRBV30 and TRBJ1-1; TRBD1 agrees at 9 bases. CDR1 and CDR2 from the germline V gene are GTSNPN and SVGIG (reference sequence). V dropped 3 bases and J dropped 5; count of bases not matched to a gene: 7. The CDR3 contains 14 residues. The CDR3 nucleotides read TGTGCCTGGAGCCGCCGGGGGACAGGGACTGAAGCTTTCTTT. As protein: CAWSRRGTGTEAFF.

The rearrangement joins TRBV28 to TRBJ2-2; 8 nucleotides align to TRBD1. V lost 8 bases, J lost 4 bases, and 9 bases stayed unmatched. CDR3 length: 15 residues. Germline V CDR1 and CDR2: MDHEN, SYDVKM. The CDR3 nucleotides read TGTGCCAGCGTCCCGGGACAGGAGAGCACCGGGGAGCTGTTTTTT. It specifies CASVPGQESTGELFF.

The chain recombines TRBV6-5 with TRBJ1-1; 8 positions match TRBD1. Germline assignment: CDR1 MNHEY and CDR2 SVGAGI. This CDR3 is 14 amino acids long. The ends lost 4 bases at V and 7 bases at J; junction bases unmatched: 8. For the CDR3, the DNA is TGTGCCAGCAGTTCCCCAGGACAGGGCGGTGAAGCTTTCTTT. Protein sequence: CASSSPGQGGEAFF.

The chain combines TRBV5-1 with TRBJ1-1, with D possibly matching TRBD1 (6 bases). The CDR3 has 16 amino acids. Germline V gene data show CDR1 as SGHRS and CDR2 as YFSETQ. The V end lost 7 bases, the J end lost 2 bases, and 21 bases lay between the germline ends. The CDR3 reads CASFVGYRVGNTEAFF. The CDR3 DNA reads TGCGCCAGCTTCGTCGGCTACAGGGTTGGAAACACTGAAGCTTTCTTT.

In this sample, this clone turned up once. The chain uses TRBV7-2 and TRBJ1-2; possibly TRBD1 for D (6 bases). From germline, CDR1 is SGHTA and CDR2 FQGNSA. This CDR3 region has 14 residues. V was shortened by 0 bases and J by 4 bases, with 9 bases between the two germline ends. This CDR3 reads CASSLATDSYGYTF. The CDR3 DNA reads as TGTGCCAGCAGCTTAGCCACGGACAGCTATGGCTACACCTTC.

Written as DNA, the CDR3 is TGCAGCGTGTCTTCCGGGACAGGTGCCGGAACTTATGGCTACACCTTC. Protein product: CSVSSGTGAGTYGYTF. J is TRBJ1-2 and V is TRBV29-1; 8 bases are shared with TRBD1. The CDR3 sequence is 16 residues long. Trimming removed 6 bases from V and 5 bases from J; junction bases left unmatched: 17. Germline values: CDR1 SQVTM, CDR2 ANQGSEA.

The J gene is TRBJ1-2, the V gene TRBV12-3 or TRBV12-4, with unresolved D. The CDR3 contains 13 residues. V lost 3 bases and J lost 8, with 13 bases in between. The CDR3 loop is CASSLGPGTGYTF. In DNA, the CDR3 is TGTGCCAGCAGTTTGGGTCCGGGTACGGGCTACACCTTC.

The rearrangement joins TRBV5-1 to TRBJ2-2; unclear D gene. Germline values: CDR1 SGHRS, CDR2 YFSETQ. The CDR3 spans 14 residues. Trimming removed 2 bases from V and 4 bases from J, with 9 bases in between. The CDR3, as DNA: TGCGCCAGCAGCTTTGGAGATGGCACCGGGGAGCTGTTTTTT. This sequence encodes CASSFGDGTGELFF. The complete variable domain, with remaining parts taken from reference TRBV5-1 and TRBJ2-2, reads KAGVTQTPRYLIKTRGQQVTLSCSPISGHRSVSWYQQTPGQGLQFLFEYFSETQRNKGNFPGRFSGRQFSNSRSEMNVSTLELGDSALYLCASSFGDGTGELFFGEGSRLTVL.

In this sample, this clone turned up once. This chain joins TRBV7-2 and TRBJ1-2; D gene ambiguous. Trimming took off 1 base at V and 9 bases at J, with 15 bases between the two ends. This CDR3 region has 14 residues. The germline CDR1 and CDR2 sequences are SGHTA and FQGNSA. This CDR3 is CASSLGRGAVRYTF. The CDR3 DNA reads as TGTGCCAGCAGCTTAGGACGAGGCGCTGTTCGCTACACCTTC.

This clone was picked up a small number of times. The DNA for the CDR3 is TGTGCCAGCAGCTTAGCGCTGGCTAGCGTCAGCAATGAGCAGTTCTTC. Translation gives CASSLALASVSNEQFF. The chain has TRBV7-2 and TRBJ2-1; TRBD2 might be the D (6 bases). The CDR3 contains 16 residues. V gave up 0 bases and J gave up 6 bases, with 15 bases separating them. Per germline, CDR1 SGHTA and CDR2 FQGNSA.

The genes are TRBV11-2 and TRBJ1-2, with 7 bases that match TRBD1. The germline gives CDR1 SGHAT, CDR2 FQNNGV. The CDR3 has 13 amino acids. Trimming cost V 1 base and J 8 bases; bases outside gene matches: 4. The CDR3: CASSLGQGRGYTF. In DNA, the CDR3 is TGTGCCAGCAGCTTAGGACAGGGTAGAGGCTACACCTTC.

The chain couples TRBV5-1 to TRBJ1-5, with TRBD1 matching over 7 bases. The CDR3 extends over 14 amino acids. V trimming: 1 base; J trimming: 6 bases; junction bases outside the gene matches: 4. From germline, CDR1 is SGHRS and CDR2 YFSETQ. Here the CDR3 reads CASSLLDRSQPQHF. The CDR3 DNA reads as TGCGCCAGCAGCTTGTTGGACAGGAGTCAGCCCCAGCATTTT.

The chain links TRBV14 to TRBJ1-4, with TRBD1 as a possible D gene (5 bases). The CDR3 spans 17 residues. V lost 5 bases and J 2 bases, leaving 18 bases between the germline ends. Germline V gives CDR1 SGHDN, CDR2 FVKESK. CDR3 in DNA: TGTGCCAGCAGCTACCGACTAGGGACCGGGACTAATGAAAAACTGTTTTTT. The encoded protein is CASSYRLGTGTNEKLFF. Drawing the rest from reference TRBV14 and TRBJ1-4, the complete variable domain is EAGVTQFPSHSVIEKGQTVTLRCDPISGHDNLYWYRRVMGKEIKFLLHFVKESKQDESGMPNNRFLAERTGGTYSTLKVQPAELEDSGVYFCASSYRLGTGTNEKLFFGSGTQLSVL.

The V gene is TRBV3-1 (or the pseudogene TRBV3-2), the J gene TRBJ2-3; 12 bases fit TRBD2. The ends lost 3 bases at V and 4 bases at J; junction bases unmatched: 5. The CDR3 consists of 16 residues. Germline V CDR1 and CDR2: LGHDT, YNNKEL (reference sequence). This CDR3 reads CASSQSSGRASDTQYF. Here the CDR3 DNA reads TGTGCCAGCAGCCAGTCTAGCGGGAGGGCCTCAGATACGCAGTATTTT.

The chain couples TRBV11-2 to TRBJ1-6, with 7 bases lining up with TRBD1. Germline loops: CDR1 SGHAT, CDR2 FQNNGV. The length of the CDR3 is 13 residues. J gave up 6 bases and V 7 bases, and 3 bases lay outside the gene matches. The CDR3 bases are TGTGCCAGCAAGGGACAGTTTAATTCACCCCTCCACTTT. Translated, it gives CASKGQFNSPLHF.